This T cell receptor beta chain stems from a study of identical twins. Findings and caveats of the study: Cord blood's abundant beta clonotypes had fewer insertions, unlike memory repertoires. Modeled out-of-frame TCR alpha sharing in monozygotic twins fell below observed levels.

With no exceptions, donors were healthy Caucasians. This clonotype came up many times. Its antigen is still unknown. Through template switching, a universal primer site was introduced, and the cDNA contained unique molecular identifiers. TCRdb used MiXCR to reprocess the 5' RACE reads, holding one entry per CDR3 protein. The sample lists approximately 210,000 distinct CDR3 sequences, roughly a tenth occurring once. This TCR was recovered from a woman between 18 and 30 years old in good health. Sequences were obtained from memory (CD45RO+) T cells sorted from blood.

The CDR3 coding sequence is TGTGCCAGCTCACCACTAGTAGCGGCAGATACGCAGTATTTT. The encoded protein is CASSPLVAADTQYF. The chain has TRBV18 and TRBJ2-3; TRBD2 is a possible D gene (6 bases). This CDR3 comprises 14 residues. Looked up from germline, CDR1 is KGHSH and CDR2 is LQKENI. Trimming removed 1 base from V and 4 bases from J, with 9 bases in between.